This TCR beta chain was observed in a study of blood T cell repertoires in COVID-19. Study as a whole: PBMCs, B-cell-depleted T cells, or T cells were the source of the cDNA or gDNA that made up the material.

V was pared by 5 bases and J by 4 bases, with 8 bases between. This CDR3 has 13 residues. Per the germline V gene, CDR1 is SEHNR and CDR2 is FQNEAQ (reference sequence). This study enrolled people aged roughly 18 to 89 from about two dozen US geographic areas. Cohort 3 donors counted as recovered after two negative PCRs, clearance, or resolved symptoms. Per the study methods: Amplification with reference gene primers provided the estimates of nucleated cell counts. TCRdb's copy holds only in-frame clones and misses some; the assay was immunoSEQ multiplex PCR. The V and J calls and clone size were taken over from that table, and D and trimming were inferred from the DNA. This table holds approximately 320,000 clones, roughly 90% found once.

Sequenced input: PBMCs or T cells enriched from blood (not recorded which). V gene TRBV7-9 combines with J gene TRBJ1-4; D gene unclear. This receptor was obtained from a man between 60 and 70 years old who had recovered from COVID-19. CDR3 nucleotide sequence: TGTGCCAGCAGCAGCAGGAATAATGAAAAACTGTTTTTT. Translated, it gives CASSSRNNEKLFF.